A selection of T cell receptor beta chains follows, all from one sample in a study of shared clonotypes between healthy human individuals. Sequenced by immunoSEQ multiplex PCR; TCRdb stores in-frame clones only, minus some. In the table there are 1.5 million to 2.5 million clones, over 85% of which are singletons. Sequencing input: naive CD8+ T cells sorted from blood. These receptors were taken from a man younger than 30 in good health. CDR3s include the opening cysteine and the closing phenylalanine or tryptophan. The D gene is left open where the match is weak. Rows give clone size only sometimes, using once, few, many, or a class for an expanded clone.

j_gene,abundance,v_gene,d_gene,CDR3aa,CDR3nt
TRBJ2-1,NA,TRBV7-7,NA,CASSPYSGAEQFF,TGTGCTAGCAGCCCCTATTCAGGGGCTGAGCAGTTCTTC
TRBJ1-2,NA,TRBV13,NA,CASSLRTDYGYTF,TGTGCCAGCAGCTTAAGGACAGACTATGGCTACACCTTC
TRBJ1-2,NA,TRBV13,TRBD1,CASSLGQGSYGYTF,TGTGCCAGCAGCTTGGGACAGGGAAGCTATGGCTACACCTTC
TRBJ2-1,NA,TRBV4-1,TRBD1,CASSQETGGPFSYNEQFF,TGCGCCAGCAGCCAGGAAACAGGGGGCCCCTTTTCCTACAATGAGCAGTTCTTC
TRBJ2-5,NA,TRBV13,TRBD1,CASSSRTGGQETQYF,TGTGCCAGCAGCTCGCGTACAGGGGGCCAAGAGACCCAGTACTTC
TRBJ2-7,NA,TRBV2,NA,CASSEGPDYEQYF,TGTGCCAGCAGTGAAGGGCCGGACTACGAGCAGTACTTC
TRBJ2-7,NA,TRBV9,TRBD2,CASSVASGGVYEQYF,TGTGCCAGCAGCGTAGCTAGCGGGGGAGTCTACGAGCAGTACTTC
TRBJ2-3,NA,TRBV4-1,NA,CASSQVSQADTQYF,TGCGCCAGCAGCCAGGTCTCACAGGCAGATACGCAGTATTTT
TRBJ2-1,NA,TRBV19,NA,CASSIFFREGEQFF,TGTGCCAGTAGTATCTTCTTTCGAGAGGGGGAGCAGTTCTTC
TRBJ2-3,once,TRBV4-3,TRBD2,CASSQGGLVIDTQYF,TGCGCCAGCAGCCAAGGAGGACTAGTAATAGATACGCAGTATTTT
TRBJ2-7,NA,TRBV28,NA,CASSSDGSYEQYF,TGTGCCAGCAGTTCGGACGGGTCCTACGAGCAGTACTTC
TRBJ2-7,NA,TRBV14,NA,CASSQVGISYEQYF,TGTGCCAGCAGCCAAGTAGGGATCTCCTACGAGCAGTACTTC
TRBJ2-7,once,TRBV6-6,TRBD1,CASSLDGQGPYEQYF,TGTGCCAGCAGCCTAGACGGACAGGGTCCCTACGAGCAGTACTTC
TRBJ1-1,NA,TRBV4-1,NA,CASSQETGHSNEAFF,TGCGCCAGCAGCCAAGAAACAGGACATTCTAATGAAGCTTTCTTT
TRBJ2-7,NA,TRBV4-3,NA,CASSQDRGAEQYF,TGCGCCAGCAGCCAAGATAGGGGAGCCGAGCAGTACTTC
TRBJ1-2,NA,TRBV6-1,NA,CASSDPGVPSTYGYTF,TGTGCCAGCAGTGATCCCGGGGTCCCCTCAACCTATGGCTACACCTTC
TRBJ1-1,NA,TRBV7-6,NA,CASSLYNTEAFF,TGTGCCAGCAGCTTATATAACACTGAAGCTTTCTTT
TRBJ2-3,once,TRBV7-9,NA,CASSLGPGEYTDTQYF,TGTGCCAGCAGCTTAGGTCCGGGGGAGTACACAGATACGCAGTATTTT
TRBJ2-7,once,TRBV7-9,NA,CASSLALSSYEQYF,TGTGCCAGCAGCTTGGCGCTTAGCTCCTACGAGCAGTACTTC
TRBJ2-1,NA,TRBV10-1,NA,CASSESRGSGSYNEQFF,TGCGCCAGCAGTGAGTCGAGGGGTAGCGGATCCTACAATGAGCAGTTCTTC
TRBJ2-7,NA,TRBV5-6,NA,CASSLGYSYEQYF,TGTGCCAGCAGCTTGGGCTATTCCTACGAGCAGTACTTC
TRBJ2-1,NA,TRBV5-6,NA,CASSSHLNEQFF,TGTGCCAGCAGCTCGCACCTTAATGAGCAGTTCTTC
TRBJ1-2,NA,TRBV30,NA,CAWNHPGEKLANYGYTF,TGTGCCTGGAACCACCCAGGGGAAAAGTTGGCTAACTATGGCTACACCTTC
TRBJ2-1,once,TRBV19,NA,CASREDSYNEQFF,TGTGCCAGTAGAGAGGACAGCTACAATGAGCAGTTCTTC
TRBJ1-1,few,TRBV2,NA,CARGHLNTEAFF,TGTGCCAGGGGACATTTGAACACTGAAGCTTTCTTT
TRBJ2-3,once,TRBV27,NA,CASSLFPTVLDTQYF,TGTGCCAGCAGTTTATTTCCCACCGTTCTAGATACGCAGTATTTT
TRBJ2-7,once,TRBV7-9,NA,CASSSVMSYEQYF,TGTGCCAGCAGCTCCGTCATGAGCTACGAGCAGTACTTC
TRBJ2-7,few,TRBV7-9,NA,CASSLDRNYEQYF,TGTGCCAGCAGCTTAGACAGGAACTACGAGCAGTACTTC
TRBJ1-1,NA,TRBV2,NA,CASSEDGNTEAFF,TGTGCCAGCAGTGAAGACGGGAACACTGAAGCTTTCTTT
TRBJ1-3,NA,TRBV18,NA,CASSPRGAGPGNTIYF,TGTGCCAGCTCACCTCGTGGTGCAGGGCCTGGAAACACCATATATTTT
TRBJ2-7,NA,TRBV5-4,TRBD1,CASREQGASRYEQYF,TGTGCCAGCAGGGAACAGGGGGCCTCACGCTACGAGCAGTACTTC
TRBJ1-2,NA,TRBV19,TRBD1,CASHPGQGKGGYTF,TGTGCCAGTCACCCAGGACAGGGGAAAGGGGGCTACACCTTC
TRBJ2-3,NA,TRBV9,NA,CASSEDGLVRDTQYF,TGTGCCAGCAGCGAGGATGGGCTAGTGAGGGATACGCAGTATTTT
TRBJ2-3,NA,TRBV4-1,NA,CASSTRGVPDTQYF,TGCGCCAGCAGCACCCGCGGGGTCCCAGATACGCAGTATTTT
TRBJ1-2,NA,TRBV27,NA,CASSLMVGDSRGYTF,TGTGCCAGCAGTTTAATGGTCGGGGACTCTAGGGGCTACACCTTC
TRBJ2-1,once,TRBV4-1,TRBD2,CASSHTSGRVNEQFF,TGCGCCAGCAGCCATACTAGCGGGAGGGTAAATGAGCAGTTCTTC